A selection of T cell receptor beta chains follows, all from one sample in a study of T cell responses to AZD1222 COVID-19 vaccine. Profiled with immunoSEQ multiplex PCR; TCRdb holds only in-frame clones, not every one. The table lists roughly 170,000 clones, 90% of them singletons. The material was peripheral blood, obtained on day 0 of AZD1222 vaccination. Every receptor here comes from an adult in good health. CDR3s include the opening cysteine and the closing phenylalanine or tryptophan. Each record gives: clone size, V gene, D gene, J gene, CDR3 DNA, CDR3 protein. The D gene is left open where the match is weak. The size of a clone is reported for some rows only, either as once, few or many, or as a class for expanded clones.

clone_size: .
v_call: TRBV3-1/TRBV3-2
d_call: TRBD1
j_call: TRBJ2-5
cdr3_nt: TGTGCCAGCAGCCACCAGGGGGTCGGGAAGACCCAGTACTTC
cdr3_aa: CASSHQGVGKTQYF

clone_size: .
v_call: TRBV6-1
d_call: .
j_call: TRBJ1-2
cdr3_nt: TGTGCCAGCAGTGAAGAGAGAACAGGTCGGGAGGTGTTTGGCTACACCTTC
cdr3_aa: CASSEERTGREVFGYTF

clone_size: .
v_call: TRBV4-2
d_call: .
j_call: TRBJ1-1
cdr3_nt: TGTGCCAGCAGCCAAGATGTGAGGAACACTGAAGCTTTCTTT
cdr3_aa: CASSQDVRNTEAFF

clone_size: .
v_call: TRBV19
d_call: .
j_call: TRBJ1-5
cdr3_nt: TGTGCCAGTAGTAATTCAGGGGCTGGGGGCAATCAGCCCCAGCATTTT
cdr3_aa: CASSNSGAGGNQPQHF

clone_size: .
v_call: TRBV7-7
d_call: .
j_call: TRBJ2-1
cdr3_nt: TGTGCTAGCAGCCCGGGACTTCTCTCCTACAATGAGCAGTTCTTC
cdr3_aa: CASSPGLLSYNEQFF

clone_size: .
v_call: TRBV7-2
d_call: .
j_call: TRBJ1-5
cdr3_nt: TGTGCCAGCAGCTTAGTTACCGGTAGCAATCAGCCCCAGCATTTT
cdr3_aa: CASSLVTGSNQPQHF

clone_size: .
v_call: TRBV5-1
d_call: TRBD1
j_call: TRBJ1-1
cdr3_nt: TGCGCCAGCAGCTTGAATCCCCCGGGACAGGGACACACTGAAGCTTTCTTT
cdr3_aa: CASSLNPPGQGHTEAFF

clone_size: .
v_call: TRBV5-5
d_call: .
j_call: TRBJ2-5
cdr3_nt: TGTGCCAGCAGCATCCCGGGGCTGCGGGAGACCCAGTACTTC
cdr3_aa: CASSIPGLRETQYF

clone_size: .
v_call: TRBV10-3
d_call: TRBD2
j_call: TRBJ2-2
cdr3_nt: TGTGCCATCAGTGGTCCCCCGGGGCTAGCGGGCGATAGGACCGGGGAGCTGTTTTTT
cdr3_aa: CAISGPPGLAGDRTGELFF

clone_size: .
v_call: TRBV3-1/TRBV3-2
d_call: .
j_call: TRBJ2-1
cdr3_nt: TGTGCCAGCAGCGGGAAGCCAGGGTATGAGCGGTTCTTC
cdr3_aa: CASSGKPGYERFF

clone_size: .
v_call: TRBV6-5
d_call: TRBD2
j_call: TRBJ2-7
cdr3_nt: TGTGCCAGCAGTTACCAGGCGGGGGCCTACGAGCAGTACTTC
cdr3_aa: CASSYQAGAYEQYF

clone_size: .
v_call: TRBV6-2/TRBV6-3
d_call: .
j_call: TRBJ1-5
cdr3_nt: TGTGCCAGCAGTTACTCTCGTTCTCGGGGATATCAGCCCCAGCATTTT
cdr3_aa: CASSYSRSRGYQPQHF

clone_size: few
v_call: TRBV6-5
d_call: TRBD2
j_call: TRBJ2-7
cdr3_nt: TGTGCCAGCAGTTACACGCCGGGACTAGCGGGTGAGCAGTACTTC
cdr3_aa: CASSYTPGLAGEQYF

clone_size: .
v_call: TRBV10-1
d_call: .
j_call: TRBJ1-5
cdr3_nt: TGCGCCAGCACCCGACAGATATCTAGCAATCAGCCCCAGCATTTT
cdr3_aa: CASTRQISSNQPQHF

clone_size: once
v_call: TRBV5-4
d_call: .
j_call: TRBJ1-3
cdr3_nt: TGTGCCCAAGGGCTGCGGACTGGAAACACCATATATTTT
cdr3_aa: CAQGLRTGNTIYF

clone_size: .
v_call: TRBV6-5
d_call: TRBD2
j_call: TRBJ2-5
cdr3_nt: TGTGCCAGCAGTCTCCGGGGGGGGCAAGAGACCCAGTACTTC
cdr3_aa: CASSLRGGQETQYF